These 9 T cell receptor beta chains came from one sample sequenced in a study of shared clonotypes between healthy human individuals. The table came from immunoSEQ multiplex PCR; TCRdb's copy has only in-frame clones and leaves some out. The profile shows around 350,000 clones, 73% of them singletons. The specimen was memory CD4+ T cells sorted from blood. Documented subset: CD45RA-negative fraction. The receptor set was obtained from a man younger than 45 in good health.

The chain couples TRBV18 to TRBJ1-5, with D possibly TRBD1 on 6 matching bases. The germline V and J ends were trimmed by 2 bases and 3 bases, with 11 bases remaining between them. This CDR3 contains 15 residues. Germline CDR1 KGHSH, CDR2 LQKENI. CDR3 protein: CASSPGGSVNQPQHF. The CDR3 DNA sequence: TGTGCCAGCTCACCAGGGGGCTCCGTCAATCAGCCCCAGCATTTT.

This clone was recorded many times. Distinct nucleotide sequences in the sample also encode this CDR3. The CDR3 region is CASSLETSGARSSYEQYF. CDR3 nucleotides: TGCGCCAGCAGCTTGGAGACTAGCGGGGCCCGAAGCTCCTACGAGCAGTACTTC. V gene TRBV5-1 combines with J gene TRBJ2-7; the match to TRBD2 covers 11 bases. Germline CDR1 is SGHRS and CDR2 is YFSETQ. The J segment lost 0 bases and the V segment lost 0 bases, leaving 8 bases of the junction unmatched. This CDR3 spans 18 amino acids. Drawing the rest from reference TRBV5-1 and TRBJ2-7, the complete variable domain is KAGVTQTPRYLIKTRGQQVTLSCSPISGHRSVSWYQQTPGQGLQFLFEYFSETQRNKGNFPGRFSGRQFSNSRSEMNVSTLELGDSALYLCASSLETSGARSSYEQYFGPGTRLTVT.

The V call is TRBV7-8, the J call TRBJ1-4; weak D call: TRBD1 (5 bases). V was cut by 5 bases and J by 9 bases, with 19 bases left in between. Germline values: CDR1 SGHVS, CDR2 FQNEAQ. The CDR3 runs 15 residues. Written as DNA, the CDR3 is TGTGCCAGCAGCCCCCTCGACAGCCTAAATCAAAAACTGTTTTTT. It is translated as CASSPLDSLNQKLFF.

This clone showed up just once. For the CDR3, the DNA is TGTGCCAGCAGCTCACGGGACAGGGGGTCCCACGAGCAGTACTTC. Residues: CASSSRDRGSHEQYF. This sequence joins TRBV5-6 and TRBJ2-7; 11 bases fit TRBD1. The CDR3 is made up of 15 amino acids. Germline CDR1 reads SGHDT; CDR2 reads YYEEEE. J gave up 5 bases and V 3 bases, and 7 bases lay outside the gene matches.

This clone was seen many times. The rearrangement uses TRBV7-9 and TRBJ2-1; unclear D gene. CDR3 size: 11 residues. CDR1 SEHNR and CDR2 FQNEAQ come from the germline V gene (reference sequence). Trimming removed 4 bases from V and 4 bases from J, with 2 bases in between. CDR3 region: CASSYYNEQFF. CDR3 in DNA: TGTGCCAGCAGCTATTACAATGAGCAGTTCTTC.

The chain employs TRBV7-2 and TRBJ2-1; a weak D match, TRBD2 (6 bases). CDR3 size: 11 residues. Looked up from germline, CDR1 is SGHTA and CDR2 is FQGNSA. Trimming removed 4 bases at V and 13 bases at J, with 11 bases between. CDR3 loop: CASSSRDFQFF. For the CDR3, the DNA is TGTGCCAGCAGCTCCCGGGACTTCCAGTTCTTC.

This chain links TRBV5-8 with TRBJ1-1; D perhaps matches TRBD1 (5 bases). The CDR3 extends over 17 amino acids. V shed 0 bases and J shed 0 bases, with 15 bases lying between them. CDR1 and CDR2 from the germline V gene are SGHTS and YDEGEE. The CDR3 protein is CASSLGGLRALNTEAFF. In DNA form, the CDR3 reads TGTGCCAGCAGCTTGGGGGGCCTCAGGGCTTTGAACACTGAAGCTTTCTTT.

This rearrangement joins TRBV29-1 to TRBJ2-2; 8 bases are shared with TRBD1. Per germline, CDR1 SQVTM and CDR2 ANQGSEA. This CDR3 has 15 residues. Trimming cost V 6 bases and J 4 bases; bases outside gene matches: 10. CDR3 nucleotides: TGCAGCGTGACAGGGGCGACGAGACCCACCGGGGAGCTGTTTTTT. This translates into CSVTGATRPTGELFF.

The chain couples TRBV28 to TRBJ1-5; no clear D gene. The V gene's germline CDR1 is MDHEN and CDR2 SYDVKM. The CDR3 totals 15 residues. Trimming shortened V by 1 base and J by 4 bases, and 11 bases separated the two germline ends. CDR3 in DNA: TGTGCCAGCAGTTTATATGGGCAGAAGAATCAGCCCCAGCATTTT. Its translation: CASSLYGQKNQPQHF.